Sequencing of this T cell receptor (beta chain) was carried out in a study of T cells in tumors after PD-1 blockade. Across the whole study: During anti-PD-1 treatment, some patients continued daily vismodegib 150 mg. On average, peripheral blood gave about 110,000 TCR templates and 30,000 to 40,000 unique clonotypes. General observations from the study: Some novel exhausted tumor clones appeared in pre-treatment blood, suggesting peripheral recruitment.

Method: immunoSEQ multiplex PCR; TCRdb's copy keeps in-frame clones and lacks some. The sample yields 55,000 to 70,000 clones, 80% seen once. A note on this clone: As yet, its antigen is unknown.

The source was PBMCs, collected before anti-PD-1 treatment. The sequence was collected from a human donor with basal cell carcinoma.

The CDR3 nucleotides are TGTGCCAGCATCGGACAGGGATTAGAGACCCAGTACTTC. This gives the protein CASIGQGLETQYF. V gene TRBV5-6 combines with J gene TRBJ2-5, with 8 nucleotides matching TRBD1. V shed 6 bases and J 4 bases; nucleotides not matched to a gene: 5. This CDR3 contains 13 residues. Germline lookup yields CDR1 SGHDT and CDR2 YYEEEE.